This TCR beta chain was identified during a study of blood T cell repertoires in COVID-19. Assay: immunoSEQ multiplex PCR; the TCRdb copy retains only in-frame clones and omits some. The repertoire holds 250,000 or so clones, with 80% to 90% as singletons. Germline V lookup: CDR1 MDHEN, CDR2 SYDVKM. Trimming stripped 10 bases from V and 2 bases from J, with 21 bases between. The length of the CDR3 is 15 residues. The study assigned cohorts using participant-reported clinical history. The sample consisted of PBMCs or T cells enriched from blood (not recorded which). This chain connects TRBV28 to TRBJ2-7; a possible D gene is TRBD1 (6 bases). The sequence came from a middle-aged woman who had been exposed to COVID-19. CDR3 nucleotide sequence: TGTGCCACATCTGTAGGGGGTGCTCCCACCTACGAGCAGTACTTC. Amino acid sequence: CATSVGGAPTYEQYF.